This T cell receptor (beta chain) was captured by sequencing in a study of blood T cell repertoires in COVID-19. Study summary: T cells, B-cell-depleted T cells, or PBMCs provided the cDNA or gDNA that served as material.

Some clones are missing from TCRdb's copy, which holds only in-frame ones; the method was immunoSEQ multiplex PCR. This table holds about 110,000 clones, more than 70% found once. Losses at the gene ends were 3 bases for V and 0 bases for J; bases not matched to a gene: 2. Germline values: CDR1 LNHDA, CDR2 SQIVND (reference sequence). This CDR3 contains 16 residues. Sequenced material: peripheral blood. The origin of this receptor is a man aged 45-65 years with active or convalescent COVID-19. The chain is built from TRBV19 and TRBJ2-2; 9 positions match TRBD2. The CDR3 reads CASSISSGANTGELFF. CDR3 DNA sequence: TGTGCCAGTAGTATTTCTAGCGGGGCGAACACCGGGGAGCTGTTTTTT.